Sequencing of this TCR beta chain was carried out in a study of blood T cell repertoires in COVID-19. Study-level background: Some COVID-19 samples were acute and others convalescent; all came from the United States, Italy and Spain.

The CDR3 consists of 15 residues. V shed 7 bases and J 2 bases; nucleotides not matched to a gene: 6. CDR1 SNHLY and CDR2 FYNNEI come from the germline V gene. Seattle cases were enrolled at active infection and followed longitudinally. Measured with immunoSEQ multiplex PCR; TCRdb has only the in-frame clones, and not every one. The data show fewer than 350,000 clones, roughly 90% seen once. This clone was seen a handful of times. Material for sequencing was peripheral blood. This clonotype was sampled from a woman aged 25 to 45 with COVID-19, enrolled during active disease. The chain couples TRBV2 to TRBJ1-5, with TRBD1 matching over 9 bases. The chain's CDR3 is CASTGQGTGNQPQHF. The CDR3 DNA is TGTGCCAGCACCGGACAGGGGACTGGCAATCAGCCCCAGCATTTT.